These 4 T cell receptor beta chains share one sample of origin, sequenced in a study of blood T cell repertoires in COVID-19. Produced via immunoSEQ multiplex PCR; TCRdb's table is partial and in-frame only. The sample holds about 300,000 clones, 90% seen once. The sequencing sample was made of PBMCs or T cells enriched from blood (not recorded which). The receptors were gathered from a woman aged 25 to 39 who had recovered from COVID-19.

Here the CDR3 reads CATSREAGTSVGPTDTQYF. CDR3 in DNA: TGTGCCACCAGCAGAGAGGCCGGGACTAGCGTAGGTCCCACAGATACGCAGTATTTT. V usage is TRBV15 and J usage is TRBJ2-3, with TRBD2 matching 10 bases. Germline CDR1 LNHNV, CDR2 YYDKDF (reference sequence). V dropped 0 bases and J dropped 2; count of bases not matched to a gene: 11. The CDR3 loop spans 19 amino acids.

V usage is TRBV7-3 and J usage is TRBJ2-6; 7 positions match TRBD1. The CDR3 length is 15 residues. J gave up 2 bases and V 5 bases, and 3 bases lay outside the gene matches. CDR1 is SGHTA, CDR2 FQGTGA, per germline. CDR3 sequence: CASSLGGAGANVLTF. In DNA, the CDR3 is TGTGCCAGCAGCCTAGGGGGCGCTGGGGCCAACGTCCTGACTTTC.

The chain is built from TRBV10-3 and TRBJ1-5; D unclear. The CDR3 consists of 14 residues. The germline V gene has CDR1 ENHRY and CDR2 SYGVKD. V was shortened by 4 bases and J by 7 bases, with 14 bases between the two germline ends. CDR3 region: CAISANGDQQPQHF. The DNA for the CDR3 is TGTGCCATCAGTGCGAACGGGGATCAACAGCCCCAGCATTTT.

The rearrangement uses TRBV28 and TRBJ2-5; 11 bases agree with TRBD2. The CDR3 has 16 residues. CDR1 and CDR2 from the germline V gene are MDHEN and SYDVKM. Unmatched junction bases numbered 10, after V lost 5 bases and J lost 5 bases. Here the CDR3 reads CASSPQTSGSGETQYF. CDR3 sequence (DNA): TGTGCCAGCAGTCCGCAAACTAGCGGGAGTGGGGAGACCCAGTACTTC.